The 27 T cell receptor beta chains below come from one sample, sequenced in a study of cytomegalovirus exposure and HLA in healthy donors. Produced via immunoSEQ multiplex PCR; TCRdb's table is partial and in-frame only. This sample yields about 260,000 clones, of which around 91% are seen a single time; approximately 3% belongs to the top ten. The sample was PBMCs. These receptor sequences come from a woman aged 25 to 45 in good health and CMV-seronegative.

The V gene is TRBV29-1, the J gene TRBJ1-1, with D perhaps matching TRBD1 (5 bases). CDR3 size: 16 residues. Trimming removed 2 bases from V and 0 bases from J, with 16 bases in between. Germline CDR1 and CDR2: SQVTM and ANQGSEA. The CDR3 here is CSVESRTLFMNTEAFF. The CDR3 coding sequence is TGCAGCGTTGAATCCCGGACACTTTTCATGAACACTGAAGCTTTCTTT.

V is TRBV11-3 and J is TRBJ1-1; D not resolved. This CDR3 is 13 amino acids long. CDR1 SGHNT and CDR2 YENEEA come from the germline V gene. The ends were cut back, 2 bases at V and 0 bases at J, with 4 bases in the middle. The CDR3 DNA sequence: TGTGCCAGCAGCTTATTCCTGAACACTGAAGCTTTCTTT. Translated, it gives CASSLFLNTEAFF. Drawing the rest from reference TRBV11-3 and TRBJ1-1, the complete variable domain is EAGVVQSPRYKIIEKKQPVAFWCNPISGHNTLYWYLQNLGQGPELLIRYENEEAVDDSQLPKDRFSAERLKGVDSTLKIQPAELGDSAVYLCASSLFLNTEAFFGQGTRLTVV.

The genes are TRBV16 and TRBJ2-7; perhaps TRBD2 as D (5 bases). CDR1 and CDR2 from the germline V gene are KGHSY and FQNENV. Trimming cost V 2 bases and J 0 bases, with 11 bases left between them. This CDR3 comprises 15 residues. The CDR3 loop reads CASSQIGVGSYEQYF. The CDR3 DNA follows: TGTGCCAGCAGCCAAATCGGGGTAGGCTCCTACGAGCAGTACTTC.

The chain is built from TRBV27 and TRBJ2-7; 12 bases align to TRBD2. This CDR3 has 16 residues. V lost 2 bases to trimming and J lost 6 bases; unmatched junction nucleotides: 8. The V gene's germline CDR1 is MNHEY and CDR2 SMNVEV (reference sequence). Written as DNA, the CDR3 is TGTGCCAGCAGTTTAAGGACTAGCGGGACCCCGGGCGAGCAGTACTTC. It specifies CASSLRTSGTPGEQYF.

The CDR3 DNA reads TGCGCCAGCAGCTCTCACCGGGACAGCGCTAACTATGGCTACACCTTC. As protein: CASSSHRDSANYGYTF. The genes are TRBV4-3 and TRBJ1-2; 7 bases map to TRBD1. The CDR3 loop spans 16 amino acids. V shed 5 bases and J 0 bases; nucleotides not matched to a gene: 9. Germline CDR1 LGHNA, CDR2 YSLEER.

This clone was seen a single time. V usage is TRBV7-3 and J usage is TRBJ2-7, with TRBD2 matching over 8 bases. The CDR3 totals 13 residues. V gave up 5 bases and J gave up 6 bases; unmatched junction bases: 6. Germline V gene data show CDR1 as SGHTA and CDR2 as FQGTGA. The CDR3 protein is CASSPGTSLEQYF. For the CDR3, the DNA is TGTGCCAGCAGCCCGGGGACTAGTCTCGAGCAGTACTTC.

V usage is TRBV15 and J usage is TRBJ2-1, with a weak D call TRBD2 (6 bases). CDR1 is LNHNV, CDR2 YYDKDF, per germline (reference sequence). The CDR3 runs to 15 residues. V gave up 1 base and J gave up 8 bases, with 15 bases separating them. CDR3 region: CATSRGPGGSDEQFF. The DNA for the CDR3 is TGTGCCACCAGCAGAGGCCCCGGAGGGTCGGATGAGCAGTTCTTC.

The rearrangement links TRBV27 to TRBJ2-7, with no clear D. The V end lost 2 bases, the J end lost 3 bases, and 8 bases lay between the germline ends. This CDR3 has 13 amino acids. Germline V gives CDR1 MNHEY, CDR2 SMNVEV (reference sequence). This CDR3 reads CASSLGKHYEQYF. CDR3 nucleotide sequence: TGTGCCAGCAGTTTAGGCAAGCACTACGAGCAGTACTTC.

The rearrangement joins TRBV4-3 to TRBJ2-7, with D maybe TRBD2 (6 bases). V lost 0 bases and J 6 bases, leaving 12 bases between the germline ends. This CDR3 has 14 residues. Germline CDR1 is LGHNA and CDR2 is YSLEER. This chain's CDR3 is CASSQDRDSGEQYF. The CDR3 region has the DNA TGCGCCAGCAGCCAAGATCGGGACTCGGGCGAGCAGTACTTC.

The chain uses TRBV4-2 and TRBJ2-1, with 8 bases fitting TRBD2. Germline V lookup: CDR1 LGHNA, CDR2 YNFKEQ. V was clipped by 2 bases and J by 0 bases; unmatched bases: 6. The CDR3 contains 17 residues. The CDR3 sequence: CASSQNAGTSSYNEQFF. For the CDR3, the DNA is TGTGCCAGCAGCCAAAATGCCGGGACTAGCTCCTACAATGAGCAGTTCTTC.

V and J are TRBV10-2 and TRBJ2-7; no clear D gene. Germline V lookup: CDR1 WSHSY, CDR2 SAAADI. There are 12 residues in the CDR3. V lost 5 bases to trimming and J lost 2 bases, with 7 bases between them. CDR3 sequence (DNA): TGCGCCAGCAGTCGAGTACCCTACGAGCAGTACTTC. Amino acids: CASSRVPYEQYF.

This chain links TRBV5-1 with TRBJ2-7; D is ambiguous. Germline-derived CDR1 and CDR2 are SGHRS and YFSETQ. Trimming took 5 bases from V and 2 from J, leaving 23 bases between them. The CDR3 totals 17 residues. This CDR3 is CASSFSPAEPSAYEQYF. CDR3 DNA sequence: TGCGCCAGCAGTTTTTCACCCGCGGAACCTTCCGCCTACGAGCAGTACTTC.

This chain uses TRBV7-6 with TRBJ2-5, with D perhaps matching TRBD1 (5 bases). The CDR3 is made up of 15 amino acids. Trimming stripped 5 bases from V and 5 bases from J, with 18 bases between. The germline CDR1 and CDR2 sequences are SGHVS and FNYEAQ. CDR3 in DNA: TGTGCCAGCAGCCGTTTAGGGGTCGTTAGGGAGACCCAGTACTTC. It codes for CASSRLGVVRETQYF. Complete variable domain (other parts from reference TRBV7-6 and TRBJ2-5): GAGVSQSPRYKVTKRGQDVALRCDPISGHVSLYWYRQALGQGPEFLTYFNYEAQQDKSGLPNDRFSAERPEGSISTLTIQRTEQRDSAMYRCASSRLGVVRETQYFGPGTRLLVL.

The chain couples TRBV27 to TRBJ2-5, with 13 bases that match TRBD2. V was pared by 5 bases and J by 5 bases, with 5 bases of the junction left unmatched. The CDR3 is 15 amino acids. Germline values: CDR1 MNHEY, CDR2 SMNVEV (reference sequence). This chain's CDR3 is CASSRLTSGRETQYF. CDR3 DNA sequence: TGTGCCAGCAGTAGACTGACTAGCGGGAGGGAGACCCAGTACTTC.

The genes are TRBV13 and TRBJ2-3; D might be TRBD1 (6 bases). The CDR3 is 14 amino acids. V was clipped by 5 bases and J by 3 bases, with 12 bases between them. Looked up from germline, CDR1 is PRHDT and CDR2 is FYEKMQ (reference sequence). The CDR3 DNA is TGTGCCAGCAGCACAGGACAGTTAACAGATACGCAGTATTTT. It encodes CASSTGQLTDTQYF.

V usage is TRBV6-6 and J usage is TRBJ1-1; perhaps TRBD1 as D (6 bases). This CDR3 has 13 residues. The germline V gene has CDR1 MNHNY and CDR2 SVGAGI (reference sequence). The V end lost 10 bases, the J end lost 5 bases, and 17 bases lay between the germline ends. CDR3 coding DNA: TGTGCCACCGGTCAGGGGCCGTTGACTGAAGCTTTCTTT. Translation gives CATGQGPLTEAFF.

The rearrangement links TRBV27 to TRBJ2-1; D may correspond to TRBD1 or TRBD2 (7 bases each). Deletions cut 0 bases from V and 9 bases from J, with 21 bases between. Germline V gives CDR1 MNHEY, CDR2 SMNVEV (reference sequence). This CDR3 has 17 residues. DNA for the CDR3: TGTGCCAGCAGTTTATCGAGGGGGCCGGGCGGGAGTGGTGAGCAGTTCTTC. It specifies CASSLSRGPGGSGEQFF.

CDR3 residues: CASSLGLYTGELFF. The CDR3, as DNA: TGTGCCAGCAGTTTGGGCCTCTACACCGGGGAGCTGTTTTTT. The rearrangement joins TRBV27 to TRBJ2-2; D remains ambiguous. Trimming took 3 bases from V and 3 from J, leaving 8 bases between them. The CDR3 runs to 14 residues. Germline assignment: CDR1 MNHEY and CDR2 SMNVEV (reference sequence).

The genes are TRBV7-2 and TRBJ1-2; D may be TRBD1 (6 bases). V shed 11 bases and J shed 4 bases, with 20 bases lying between them. The germline gives CDR1 SGHTA, CDR2 FQGNSA. CDR3 length: 14 residues. CDR3 residues: CAGLDRRTSYGYTF. CDR3 in DNA: TGTGCCGGATTGGACAGAAGGACCTCCTATGGCTACACCTTC.

This clone appeared a single time. The chain uses TRBV14 and TRBJ2-7; 10 nucleotides line up with TRBD1. The CDR3 sequence is 15 residues long. Losses at the gene ends were 4 bases for V and 6 bases for J; bases not matched to a gene: 9. The germline gives CDR1 SGHDN, CDR2 FVKESK. CDR3 in DNA: TGTGCCAGCAGCCCGCAGCTGGGACAGGGGATCGAGCAGTACTTC. This sequence encodes CASSPQLGQGIEQYF.

This clone was seen repeatedly, ten times or more. The rearrangement uses TRBV4-2 and TRBJ2-5, with TRBD2 matching over 8 bases. Germline loops: CDR1 LGHNA, CDR2 YNFKEQ. The ends lost 1 base at V and 5 bases at J; junction bases unmatched: 6. The CDR3 is 15 amino acids. The CDR3 nucleotides read TGTGCCAGCAGCCAAGTGGCTAGCGGGTACGAGACCCAGTACTTC. It is translated as CASSQVASGYETQYF.

The V call is TRBV15, the J call TRBJ2-2, with TRBD2 matching 9 bases. In germline, CDR1 is LNHNV, CDR2 YYDKDF (reference sequence). Trimming removed 4 bases from V and 4 bases from J; junction bases left unmatched: 13. The CDR3 consists of 18 residues. As DNA, the CDR3 is TGTGCCACCAGCATTGGGGGTTTCGGACTAGCGATCACCGGGGAGCTGTTTTTT. Translation gives CATSIGGFGLAITGELFF. Full variable domain (rest looked up from reference TRBV15 and TRBJ2-2): DAMVIQNPRYQVTQFGKPVTLSCSQTLNHNVMYWYQQKSSQAPKLLFHYYDKDFNNEADTPDNFQSRRPNTSFCFLDIRSPGLGDTAMYLCATSIGGFGLAITGELFFGEGSRLTVL.

The chain has TRBV7-1 and TRBJ2-7; 11 nucleotides align to TRBD1. TRBV7-1 is an open reading frame, and its role is uncertain. CDR3 length: 24 residues. With 3 bases clipped from V and 0 bases from J, the junction kept 28 bases outside the gene matches. The CDR3 reads CASSSDSLIRDRGATSDSSYEQYF. The CDR3 nucleotides are TGTGCCAGCAGCTCCGATTCACTCATCCGGGACAGGGGGGCCACTAGCGACAGCTCCTACGAGCAGTACTTC.

The rearrangement uses TRBV6-5 and TRBJ2-7; TRBD1 agrees at 9 bases. The V gene end was trimmed by 5 bases and the J gene end by 4 bases; junction bases not matched to a gene: 9. This CDR3 has 15 amino acids. Germline V gives CDR1 MNHEY, CDR2 SVGAGI. CDR3 DNA: TGTGCCAGCAGTCTCCACGGGACAGGGTTTTACGAGCAGTACTTC. Its protein is CASSLHGTGFYEQYF.

CDR3 bases: TGTGCCAGCAGCCCCGACCGAACCCGACAGGCCTACACCGGGGAGCTGTTTTTT. Encoded protein: CASSPDRTRQAYTGELFF. This rearrangement joins TRBV7-9 to TRBJ2-2; a possible D gene is TRBD1 (6 bases). Trimming pared 5 bases from V and 3 bases from J, leaving 22 bases between. The V gene's germline CDR1 is SEHNR and CDR2 FQNEAQ (reference sequence). The CDR3 is 18 amino acids.

The chain couples TRBV5-4 to TRBJ2-7; either TRBD1 or TRBD2 may supply D (5 bases each). V was trimmed by 2 bases and J by 2 bases, leaving 14 bases between them. Germline V lookup: CDR1 SGHNT, CDR2 YYREEE (reference sequence). The CDR3 loop spans 15 amino acids. The CDR3 sequence: CASSLSGTEAYEQYF. The DNA of the CDR3 is TGTGCCAGCAGCTTATCCGGGACGGAAGCCTACGAGCAGTACTTC. The full variable domain, rest sourced from reference TRBV5-4 and TRBJ2-7, is ETGVTQSPTHLIKTRGQQVTLRCSSQSGHNTVSWYQQALGQGPQFIFQYYREEENGRGNFPPRFSGLQFPNYSSELNVNALELDDSALYLCASSLSGTEAYEQYFGPGTRLTVT.

The chain joins TRBV29-1 to TRBJ2-2, with a weak D call TRBD1 (6 bases). The CDR3 has 14 residues. Trimming pared 7 bases from V and 4 bases from J, leaving 16 bases between. The germline V gene has CDR1 SQVTM and CDR2 ANQGSEA. CDR3 sequence reads: CSAPKSGVTGELFF. The CDR3, as DNA: TGCAGCGCCCCCAAGTCAGGGGTCACCGGGGAGCTGTTTTTT.